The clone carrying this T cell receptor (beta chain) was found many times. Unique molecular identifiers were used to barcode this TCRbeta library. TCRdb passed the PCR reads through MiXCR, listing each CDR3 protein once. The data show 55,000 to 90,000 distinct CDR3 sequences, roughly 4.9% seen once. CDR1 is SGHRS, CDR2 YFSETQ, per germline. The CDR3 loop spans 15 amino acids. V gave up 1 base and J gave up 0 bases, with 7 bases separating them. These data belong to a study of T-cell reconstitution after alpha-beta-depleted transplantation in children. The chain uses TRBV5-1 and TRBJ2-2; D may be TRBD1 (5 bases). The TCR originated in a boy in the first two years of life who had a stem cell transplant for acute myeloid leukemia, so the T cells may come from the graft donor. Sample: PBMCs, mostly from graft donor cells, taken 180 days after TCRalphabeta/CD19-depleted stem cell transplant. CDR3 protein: CASSLLGANTGELFF. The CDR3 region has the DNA TGCGCCAGCAGCTTGTTAGGGGCGAACACCGGGGAGCTGTTTTTT.